Below, 12 T cell receptor beta chains from the same sample are listed, as sequenced in a study of cytomegalovirus exposure and HLA in healthy donors. The PCR employed 60 Vbeta primers together with 13 Jbeta primers. Clones were sequenced by immunoSEQ multiplex PCR, and TCRdb holds only the in-frame ones, with some missing. The sample shows 100,000 or so clones, about 70% of them seen only once. The sequenced sample consisted of PBMCs. These receptors all come from a woman aged 18-29 years in good health and CMV-seropositive.

Notes on this clone: The sample holds other DNA sequences that translate to the same CDR3. The V gene is TRBV9, the J gene TRBJ2-6; D not resolved. Germline CDR1 and CDR2: SGDLS and YYNGEE. The CDR3 contains 14 residues. The V end was cut by 3 bases, the J end by 0 bases, with 4 bases between. CDR3 in amino acids: CASSAYSGANVLTF. The CDR3 DNA sequence: TGTGCCAGCAGCGCGTACTCTGGGGCCAACGTCCTGACTTTC. The entire variable domain, with the rest obtained from reference TRBV9 and TRBJ2-6, is as follows: DSGVTQTPKHLITATGQRVTLRCSPRSGDLSVYWYQQSLDQGLQFLIQYYNGEERAKGNILERFSAQQFPDLHSELNLSSLELGDSALYFCASSAYSGANVLTFGAGSRLTVL.

The chain links TRBV7-8 to TRBJ2-5; D might be TRBD2 (5 bases). From germline, CDR1 is SGHVS and CDR2 FQNEAQ. The CDR3 spans 15 residues. Trimming shortened V by 6 bases and J by 2 bases, and 16 bases separated the two germline ends. DNA of the CDR3: TGTGCCAGCAGGCCCCCCGAGGGCGGACAAGAGACCCAGTACTTC. It encodes CASRPPEGGQETQYF.

The chain is built from TRBV7-9 and TRBJ2-1, with TRBD1 identical over 7 bases. There are 15 residues in the CDR3. In germline, CDR1 is SEHNR, CDR2 FQNEAQ (reference sequence). V lost 1 base, J lost 7 bases, and 7 bases stayed unmatched. The CDR3 coding sequence is TGTGCCAGCAGCTTAGGCCTTGGACAGGTAAATGAGCAGTTCTTC. It yields the protein CASSLGLGQVNEQFF.

V gene TRBV19 combines with J gene TRBJ2-7; D may be TRBD2 (6 bases). The length of the CDR3 is 14 residues. Per germline, CDR1 LNHDA and CDR2 SQIVND (reference sequence). V lost 6 bases to trimming and J lost 3 bases, with 15 bases between them. The CDR3 region has the DNA TGTGCCAGTAGACCCTTAGCGGCGAGCTACGAGCAGTACTTC. It translates to CASRPLAASYEQYF.

The gene calls are TRBV27 and TRBJ1-2; 7 bases fit TRBD1. The V gene's germline CDR1 is MNHEY and CDR2 SMNVEV (reference sequence). V lost 4 bases, J lost 4 bases, and 3 bases stayed unmatched. This CDR3 is built from 13 residues. The CDR3 sequence is CASSSGQFYGYTF. CDR3 nucleotide sequence: TGTGCCAGCAGTTCGGGACAGTTCTATGGCTACACCTTC.

This chain uses TRBV6-6 with TRBJ2-7, with 11 bases matching TRBD2. CDR1 is MNHNY, CDR2 SVGAGI, per germline (reference sequence). This CDR3 spans 14 amino acids. The junction had 1 base not matched to a gene; V was cut back by 6 bases and J by 0 bases. CDR3 loop: CASRTSGSSYEQYF. The CDR3 bases are TGTGCCAGCAGAACTAGCGGGAGCTCCTACGAGCAGTACTTC.

The chain combines TRBV29-1 with TRBJ2-1; 11 bases fit TRBD2. This CDR3 contains 16 residues. The trim removed 4 bases at V and 7 bases at J, leaving 12 bases unmatched. From germline, CDR1 is SQVTM and CDR2 ANQGSEA. The CDR3 bases are TGCAGCGTTGGCCCCTTCACTAGCGGGAGAGATAATGAGCAGTTCTTC. Encoded protein: CSVGPFTSGRDNEQFF.

The chain links TRBV12-5 to TRBJ2-7, with D unclear. The CDR3 contains 12 residues. Trimming took off 6 bases at V and 6 bases at J, with 12 bases between the two ends. Germline-derived CDR1 and CDR2 are LGHNT and FRNRAP. CDR3 sequence (DNA): TGTGCTAGTGGGATCCTGCCCGGCGAGCAGTACTTC. It encodes CASGILPGEQYF.

The chain couples TRBV6-1 to TRBJ2-1, with D unresolved. Trimming shortened V by 1 base and J by 8 bases, and 12 bases separated the two germline ends. This CDR3 comprises 14 residues. The V gene's germline CDR1 is MNHNS and CDR2 SASEGT. Here the CDR3 reads CASSEGGLVHEQFF. CDR3 bases: TGTGCCAGCAGTGAAGGAGGTCTAGTCCATGAGCAGTTCTTC.

Turning to this clone: The junction departs from germline at one end; a sequencing error may be responsible. This chain uses TRBV15 with TRBJ2-1; D ambiguous. CDR1 LNHNV and CDR2 YYDKDF come from the germline V gene (reference sequence). The CDR3 loop spans 16 amino acids. CDR3 sequence: CATSRDPAASYNEQFF. In DNA form, the CDR3 reads TGTGCCACCAGCAGAGATCCTGCGGCCTCCTATAATGAGCAGTTCTTC.

The rearrangement joins TRBV9 to TRBJ1-4; D is undetermined. Germline CDR1 is SGDLS and CDR2 is YYNGEE. V was pared by 0 bases and J by 7 bases, with 13 bases between. The CDR3 extends over 15 amino acids. The CDR3 bases are TGTGCCAGCAGCGTAGATGGAAGCGGCGGTGAAAAACTGTTTTTT. It codes for CASSVDGSGGEKLFF.

This rearrangement joins TRBV29-1 to TRBJ1-1, with D possibly TRBD1 on 6 matching bases. Germline lookup yields CDR1 SQVTM and CDR2 ANQGSEA. The CDR3 is 13 residues long. V was shortened by 3 bases and J by 5 bases, with 13 bases between the two germline ends. CDR3 nucleotides: TGCAGCGTTGAGGGCAGGGGTGGAACTGAAGCTTTCTTT. Amino acids: CSVEGRGGTEAFF.